The clone carrying this T cell receptor (beta chain) was recorded many times. Antigen unknown. They built TCR cDNA with 5'RACE template switching, a step that put in a universal primer site and UMIs. TCRdb analysed the 5' RACE reads with MiXCR anew, one entry per CDR3 protein. The table has about 74,000 distinct CDR3 sequences, more than 5.5% seen once. This specimen belongs to a study of T cells after yellow fever vaccination. Overall study findings and caveats: Clonotypes appearing in both CD4 and CD8 compartments existed, and their share was small. Detected again after the booster were most primary-vaccination clones, at 95% to 98% CD4 and 80% to 90% CD8.

Trimming removed 0 bases from V and 9 bases from J; junction bases left unmatched: 13. The CDR3 has 17 residues. CDR1 and CDR2 (germline): DFQATT, SNEGSKA (reference sequence). The receptor comes from a man aged 18 to 35 who received the YFV17D yellow fever vaccine. The rearrangement uses TRBV20-1 and TRBJ2-1, with TRBD2 identical over 11 bases. This material consisted of CD8+ T cells sorted from PBMCs, taken 5 to 6 days after the first yellow fever vaccination. CDR3 amino acids: CSARDYELAGAPSEQFF. Written as DNA, the CDR3 is TGCAGTGCTAGAGATTATGAACTAGCGGGGGCCCCGTCTGAGCAGTTCTTC.